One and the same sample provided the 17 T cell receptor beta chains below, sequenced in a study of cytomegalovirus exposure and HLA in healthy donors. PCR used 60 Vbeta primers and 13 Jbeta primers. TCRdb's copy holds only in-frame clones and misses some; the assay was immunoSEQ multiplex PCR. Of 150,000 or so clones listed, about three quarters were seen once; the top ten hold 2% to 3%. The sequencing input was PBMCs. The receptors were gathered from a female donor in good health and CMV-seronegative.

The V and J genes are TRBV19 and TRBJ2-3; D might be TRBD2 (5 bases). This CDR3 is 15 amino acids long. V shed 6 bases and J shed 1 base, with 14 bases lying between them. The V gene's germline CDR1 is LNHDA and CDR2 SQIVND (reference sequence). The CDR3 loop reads CASSPGTAGTDTQYF. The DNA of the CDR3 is TGTGCCAGTAGCCCGGGAACAGCCGGCACAGATACGCAGTATTTT.

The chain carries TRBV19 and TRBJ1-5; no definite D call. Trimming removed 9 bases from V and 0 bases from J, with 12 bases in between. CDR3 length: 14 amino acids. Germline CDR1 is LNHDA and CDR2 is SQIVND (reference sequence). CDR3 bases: TGTGCCAGGCTAACGCGGGGTAGCAATCAGCCCCAGCATTTT. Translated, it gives CARLTRGSNQPQHF.

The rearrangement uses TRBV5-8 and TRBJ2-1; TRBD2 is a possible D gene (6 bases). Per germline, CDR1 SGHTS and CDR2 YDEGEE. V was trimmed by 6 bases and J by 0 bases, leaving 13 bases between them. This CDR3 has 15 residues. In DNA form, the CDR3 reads TGTGCCAGCACGGGGGAGCCGGGCTCCTACAATGAGCAGTTCTTC. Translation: CASTGEPGSYNEQFF. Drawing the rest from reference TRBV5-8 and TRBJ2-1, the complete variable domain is EAGVTQSPTHLIKTRGQQATLRCSPISGHTSVYWYQQALGLGLQFLLWYDEGEERNRGNFPPRFSGRQFPNYSSELNVNALELEDSALYLCASTGEPGSYNEQFFGPGTRLTVL.

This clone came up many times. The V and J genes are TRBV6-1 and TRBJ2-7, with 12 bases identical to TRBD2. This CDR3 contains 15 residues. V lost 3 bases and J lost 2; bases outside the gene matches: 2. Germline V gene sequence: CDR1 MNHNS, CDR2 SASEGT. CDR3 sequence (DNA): TGTGCCAGCAGTGACTCTAGCGGGGGGGCCTACGAGCAGTACTTC. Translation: CASSDSSGGAYEQYF.

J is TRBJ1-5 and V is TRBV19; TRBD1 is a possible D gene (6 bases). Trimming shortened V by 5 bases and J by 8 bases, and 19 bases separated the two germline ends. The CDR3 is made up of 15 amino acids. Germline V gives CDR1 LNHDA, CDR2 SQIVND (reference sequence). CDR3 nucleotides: TGTGCCAGTAGTGTACTTCCGGGGGGCGGAGAGCCCCAGCATTTT. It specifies CASSVLPGGGEPQHF.

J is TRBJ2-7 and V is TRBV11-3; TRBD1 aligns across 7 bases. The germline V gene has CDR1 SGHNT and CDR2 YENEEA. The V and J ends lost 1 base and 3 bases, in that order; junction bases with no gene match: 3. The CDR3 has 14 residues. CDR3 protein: CASSLVGQSYEQYF. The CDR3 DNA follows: TGTGCCAGCAGCTTAGTGGGACAGAGCTACGAGCAGTACTTC.

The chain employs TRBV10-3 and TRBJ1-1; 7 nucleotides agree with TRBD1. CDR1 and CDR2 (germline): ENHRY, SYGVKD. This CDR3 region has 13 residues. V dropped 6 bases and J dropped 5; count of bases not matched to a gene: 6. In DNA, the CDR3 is TGTGCCATCAGGACAGGGATTTGGACTGAAGCTTTCTTT. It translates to CAIRTGIWTEAFF.

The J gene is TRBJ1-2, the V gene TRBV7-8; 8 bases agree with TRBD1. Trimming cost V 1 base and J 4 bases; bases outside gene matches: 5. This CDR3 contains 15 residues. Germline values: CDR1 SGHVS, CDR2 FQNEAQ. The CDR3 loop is CASSLGTGRGYGYTF. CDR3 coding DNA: TGTGCCAGCAGCTTAGGGACAGGGCGAGGCTATGGCTACACCTTC. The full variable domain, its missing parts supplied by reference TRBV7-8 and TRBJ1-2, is GAGVSQSPRYKVAKRGQDVALRCDPISGHVSLFWYQQALGQGPEFLTYFQNEAQLDKSGLPSDRFFAERPEGSVSTLKIQRTQQEDSAVYLCASSLGTGRGYGYTFGSGTRLTVV.

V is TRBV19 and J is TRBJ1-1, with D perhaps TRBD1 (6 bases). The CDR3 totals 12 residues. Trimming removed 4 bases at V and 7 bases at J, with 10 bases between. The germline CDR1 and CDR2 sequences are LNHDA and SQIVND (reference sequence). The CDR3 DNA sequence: TGTGCCAGTAGTACCGGACAGCTTGAAGCTTTCTTT. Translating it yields CASSTGQLEAFF.

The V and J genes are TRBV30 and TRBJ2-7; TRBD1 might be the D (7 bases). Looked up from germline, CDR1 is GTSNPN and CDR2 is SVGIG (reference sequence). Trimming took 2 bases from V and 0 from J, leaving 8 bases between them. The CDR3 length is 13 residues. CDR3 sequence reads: CAWSQGGSYEQYF. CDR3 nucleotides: TGTGCCTGGAGTCAGGGGGGCTCCTACGAGCAGTACTTC.

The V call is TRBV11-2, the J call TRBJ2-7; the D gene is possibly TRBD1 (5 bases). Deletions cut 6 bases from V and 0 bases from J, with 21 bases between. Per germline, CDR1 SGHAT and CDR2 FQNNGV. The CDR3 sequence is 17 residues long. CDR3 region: CASRPAPQQVSSYEQYF. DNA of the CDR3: TGTGCCAGCAGACCCGCTCCCCAACAGGTTAGCTCCTACGAGCAGTACTTC.

The CDR3 loop is CASSENRGNYGYTF. CDR3 coding DNA: TGTGCCAGCAGCGAAAACAGGGGCAACTATGGCTACACCTTC. The chain recombines TRBV9 with TRBJ1-2; 7 bases agree with TRBD1. The CDR3 covers 14 residues. The V gene's germline CDR1 is SGDLS and CDR2 YYNGEE. Unmatched junction bases numbered 4, after V lost 3 bases and J lost 2 bases.

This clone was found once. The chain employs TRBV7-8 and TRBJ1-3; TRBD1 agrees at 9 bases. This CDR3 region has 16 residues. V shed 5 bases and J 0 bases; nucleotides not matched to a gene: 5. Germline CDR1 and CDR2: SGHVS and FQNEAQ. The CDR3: CASSPRDRVSGNTIYF. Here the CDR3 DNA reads TGTGCCAGCAGCCCCCGGGACAGGGTCTCTGGAAACACCATATATTTT. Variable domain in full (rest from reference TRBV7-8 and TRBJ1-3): GAGVSQSPRYKVAKRGQDVALRCDPISGHVSLFWYQQALGQGPEFLTYFQNEAQLDKSGLPSDRFFAERPEGSVSTLKIQRTQQEDSAVYLCASSPRDRVSGNTIYFGEGSWLTVV.

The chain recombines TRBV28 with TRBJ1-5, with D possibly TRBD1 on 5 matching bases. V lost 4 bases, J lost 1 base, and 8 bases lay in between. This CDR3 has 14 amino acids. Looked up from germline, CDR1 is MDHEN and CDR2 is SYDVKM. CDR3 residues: CASSSGGSNQPQHF. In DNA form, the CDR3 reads TGTGCCAGCAGTTCGGGGGGGAGCAATCAGCCCCAGCATTTT. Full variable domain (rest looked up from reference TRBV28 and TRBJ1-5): DVKVTQSSRYLVKRTGEKVFLECVQDMDHENMFWYRQDPGLGLRLIYFSYDVKMKEKGDIPEGYSVSREKKERFSLILESASTNQTSMYLCASSSGGSNQPQHFGDGTRLSIL.

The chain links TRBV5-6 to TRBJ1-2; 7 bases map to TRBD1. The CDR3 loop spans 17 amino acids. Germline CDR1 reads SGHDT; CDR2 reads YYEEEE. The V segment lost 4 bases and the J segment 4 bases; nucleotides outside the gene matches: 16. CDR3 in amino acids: CASSSIRDSLPSYGYTF. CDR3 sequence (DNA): TGTGCCAGCAGCAGCATCCGGGACAGCTTACCGTCCTATGGCTACACCTTC.

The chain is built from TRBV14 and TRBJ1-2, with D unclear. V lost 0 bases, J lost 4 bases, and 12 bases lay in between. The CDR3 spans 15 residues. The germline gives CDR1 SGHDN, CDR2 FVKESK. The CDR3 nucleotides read TGTGCCAGCAGCCAAGATCTCGACGGGGTCTATGGCTACACCTTC. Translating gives CASSQDLDGVYGYTF.

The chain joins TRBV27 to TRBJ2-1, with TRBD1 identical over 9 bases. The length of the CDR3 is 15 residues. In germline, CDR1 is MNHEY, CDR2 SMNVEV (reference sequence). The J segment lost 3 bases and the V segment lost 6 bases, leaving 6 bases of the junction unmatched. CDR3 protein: CASRTGGISYNEQFF. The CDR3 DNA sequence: TGTGCCAGCAGGACAGGGGGGATTAGCTACAATGAGCAGTTCTTC.